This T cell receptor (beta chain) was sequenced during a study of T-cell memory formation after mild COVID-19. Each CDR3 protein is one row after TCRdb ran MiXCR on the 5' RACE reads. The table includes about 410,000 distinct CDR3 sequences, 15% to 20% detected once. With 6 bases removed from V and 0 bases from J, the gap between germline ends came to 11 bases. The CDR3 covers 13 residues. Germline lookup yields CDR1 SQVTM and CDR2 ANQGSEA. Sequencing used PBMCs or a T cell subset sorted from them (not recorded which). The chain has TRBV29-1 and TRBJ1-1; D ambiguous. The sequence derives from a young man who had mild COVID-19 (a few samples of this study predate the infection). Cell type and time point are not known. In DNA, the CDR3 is TGCAGCGTGGCCTGGGTCTTGAACACTGAAGCTTTCTTT. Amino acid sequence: CSVAWVLNTEAFF.